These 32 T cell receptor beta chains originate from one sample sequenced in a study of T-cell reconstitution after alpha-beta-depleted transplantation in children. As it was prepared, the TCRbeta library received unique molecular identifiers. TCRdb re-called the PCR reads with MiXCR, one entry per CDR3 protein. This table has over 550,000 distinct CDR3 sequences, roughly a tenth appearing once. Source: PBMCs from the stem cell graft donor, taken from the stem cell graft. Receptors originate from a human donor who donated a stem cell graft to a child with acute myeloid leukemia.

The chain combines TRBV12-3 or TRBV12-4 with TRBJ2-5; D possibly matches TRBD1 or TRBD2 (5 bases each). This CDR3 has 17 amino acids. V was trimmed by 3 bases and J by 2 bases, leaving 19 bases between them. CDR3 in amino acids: CASSLWDGTMIQETQYF. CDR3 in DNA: TGTGCCAGCAGTTTGTGGGATGGGACGATGATTCAAGAGACCCAGTACTTC.

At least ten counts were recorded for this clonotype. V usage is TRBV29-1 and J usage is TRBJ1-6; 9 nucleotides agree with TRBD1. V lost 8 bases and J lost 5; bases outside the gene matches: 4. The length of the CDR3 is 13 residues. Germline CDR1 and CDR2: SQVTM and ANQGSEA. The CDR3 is CSYRTGDNSPLHF. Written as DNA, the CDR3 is TGCAGCTATCGGACAGGGGATAATTCACCCCTCCACTTT.

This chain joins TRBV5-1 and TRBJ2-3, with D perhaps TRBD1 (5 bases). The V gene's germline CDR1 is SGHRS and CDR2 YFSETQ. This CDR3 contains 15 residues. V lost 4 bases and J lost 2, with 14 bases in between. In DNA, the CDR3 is TGCGCCAGCAGCCGTCGGACACCTCCCACAGATACGCAGTATTTT. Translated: CASSRRTPPTDTQYF.

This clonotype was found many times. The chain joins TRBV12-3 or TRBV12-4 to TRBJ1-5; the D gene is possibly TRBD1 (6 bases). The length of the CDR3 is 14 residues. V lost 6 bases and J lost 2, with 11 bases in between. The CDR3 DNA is TGTGCCAGCAGCCTCCAGGGGCGCAATCAGCCCCAGCATTTT. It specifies CASSLQGRNQPQHF.

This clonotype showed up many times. The CDR3, as DNA: TGTGCCAGCAGTGGTGGGCAGGGGGAAAATTCACCCCTCCACTTT. It yields the protein CASSGGQGENSPLHF. J is TRBJ1-6 and V is TRBV25-1; 7 bases agree with TRBD1. This CDR3 has 15 amino acids. Looked up from germline, CDR1 is MGHDK and CDR2 is SYGVNS. With V trimmed by 4 bases and J by 7 bases, 7 bases remained unmatched.

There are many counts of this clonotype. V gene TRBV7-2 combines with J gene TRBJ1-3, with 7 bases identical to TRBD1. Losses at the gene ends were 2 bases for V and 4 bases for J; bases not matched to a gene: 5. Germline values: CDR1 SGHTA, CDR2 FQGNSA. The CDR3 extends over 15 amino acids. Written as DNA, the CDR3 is TGTGCCAGCAGCTTAAGGCCAGGGGGGGGAAACACCATATATTTT. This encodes CASSLRPGGGNTIYF.

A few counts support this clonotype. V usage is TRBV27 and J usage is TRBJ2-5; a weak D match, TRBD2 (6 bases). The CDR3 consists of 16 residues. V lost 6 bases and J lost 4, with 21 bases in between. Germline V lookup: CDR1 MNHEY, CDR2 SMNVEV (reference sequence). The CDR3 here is CASRTRTTPQGETQYF. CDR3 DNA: TGTGCCAGCAGAACCCGGACTACTCCCCAAGGAGAGACCCAGTACTTC.

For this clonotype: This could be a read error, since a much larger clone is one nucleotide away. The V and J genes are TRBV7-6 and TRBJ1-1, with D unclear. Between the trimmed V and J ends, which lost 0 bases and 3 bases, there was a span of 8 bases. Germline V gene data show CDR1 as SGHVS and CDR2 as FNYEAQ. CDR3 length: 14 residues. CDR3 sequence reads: CASSLAIKDTEAFF. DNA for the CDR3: TGTGCCAGCAGCTTAGCGATCAAGGACACTGAAGCTTTCTTT.

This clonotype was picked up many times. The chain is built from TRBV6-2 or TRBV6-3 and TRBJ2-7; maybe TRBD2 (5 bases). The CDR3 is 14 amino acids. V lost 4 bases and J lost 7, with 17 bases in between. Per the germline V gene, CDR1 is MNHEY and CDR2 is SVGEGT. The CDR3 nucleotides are TGTGCCAGCAGTTGGAACCCCGGACTGGGGGAGCAGTACTTC. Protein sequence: CASSWNPGLGEQYF.

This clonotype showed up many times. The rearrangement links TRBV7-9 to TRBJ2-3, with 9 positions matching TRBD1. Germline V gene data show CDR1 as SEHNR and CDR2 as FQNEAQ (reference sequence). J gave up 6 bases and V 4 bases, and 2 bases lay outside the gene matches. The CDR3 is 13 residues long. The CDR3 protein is CASSWDRVDTQYF. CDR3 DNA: TGTGCCAGCAGCTGGGACAGGGTGGATACGCAGTATTTT.

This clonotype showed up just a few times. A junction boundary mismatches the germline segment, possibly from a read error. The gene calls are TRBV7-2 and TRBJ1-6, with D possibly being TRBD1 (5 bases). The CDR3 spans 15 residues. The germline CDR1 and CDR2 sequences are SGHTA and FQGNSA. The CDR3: CASSRGGGVNSTLHF. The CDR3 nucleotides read TGTGCCAGCAGCAGAGGCGGAGGGGTTAATTCAACCCTCCACTTT.

In DNA, the CDR3 is TGTGCCAGCAGCCAAATAAGAAAGCAGTTCTTC. Protein: CASSQIRKQFF. The chain recombines TRBV6-2 or TRBV6-3 with TRBJ2-1; D is uncertain. CDR3 length: 11 amino acids. In germline, CDR1 is MNHEY, CDR2 SVGEGT. V was clipped by 6 bases and J by 11 bases, with 11 bases between them.

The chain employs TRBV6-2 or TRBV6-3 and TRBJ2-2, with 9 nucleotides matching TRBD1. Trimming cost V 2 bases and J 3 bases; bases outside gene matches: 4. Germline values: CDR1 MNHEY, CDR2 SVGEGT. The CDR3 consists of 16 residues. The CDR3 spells CASSYTGGSYTGELFF. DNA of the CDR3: TGTGCCAGCAGTTACACAGGGGGCTCGTACACCGGGGAGCTGTTTTTT.

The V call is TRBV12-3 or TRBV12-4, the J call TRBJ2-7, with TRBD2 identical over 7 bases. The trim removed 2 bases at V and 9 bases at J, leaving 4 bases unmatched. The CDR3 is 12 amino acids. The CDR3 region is CASSLSGAGQYF. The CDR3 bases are TGTGCCAGCAGTTTAAGCGGGGCGGGGCAGTACTTC.

The CDR3 DNA is TGCGCCAGCAGCTTGGCCGCCGGGACTAATTACAATGAGCAGTTCTTC. Protein sequence: CASSLAAGTNYNEQFF. The chain employs TRBV5-1 and TRBJ2-1, with 7 nucleotides matching TRBD2. This CDR3 contains 16 residues. Germline-derived CDR1 and CDR2 are SGHRS and YFSETQ. The trim removed 0 bases at V and 4 bases at J, leaving 7 bases unmatched.

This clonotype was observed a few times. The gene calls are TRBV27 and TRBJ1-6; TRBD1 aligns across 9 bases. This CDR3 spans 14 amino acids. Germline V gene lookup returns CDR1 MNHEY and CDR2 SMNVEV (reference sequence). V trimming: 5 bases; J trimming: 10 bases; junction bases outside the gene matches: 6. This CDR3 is CASSTGGYQSPLHF. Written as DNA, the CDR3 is TGTGCCAGCAGTACAGGGGGCTACCAGTCACCCCTCCACTTT.

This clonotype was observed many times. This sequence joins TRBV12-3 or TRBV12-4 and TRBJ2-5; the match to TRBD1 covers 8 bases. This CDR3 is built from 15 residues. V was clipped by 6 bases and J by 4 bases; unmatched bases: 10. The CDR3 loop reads CASSLGQGLRETQYF. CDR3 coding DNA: TGTGCCAGCAGCCTAGGACAGGGTTTGCGAGAGACCCAGTACTTC.

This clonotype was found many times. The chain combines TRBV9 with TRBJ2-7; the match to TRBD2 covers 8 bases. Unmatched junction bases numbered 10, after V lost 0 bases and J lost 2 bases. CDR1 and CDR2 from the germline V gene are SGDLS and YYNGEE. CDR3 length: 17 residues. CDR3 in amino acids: CASSVVGRGEIAYEQYF. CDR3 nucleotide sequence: TGTGCCAGCAGCGTAGTAGGGCGGGGGGAGATTGCCTACGAGCAGTACTTC.

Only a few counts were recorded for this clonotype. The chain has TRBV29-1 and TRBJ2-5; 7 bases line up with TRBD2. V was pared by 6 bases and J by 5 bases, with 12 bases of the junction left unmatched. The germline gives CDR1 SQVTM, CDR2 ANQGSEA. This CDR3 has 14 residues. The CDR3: CSVVYGGGSETQYF. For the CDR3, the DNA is TGCAGCGTCGTTTATGGCGGGGGATCGGAGACCCAGTACTTC.

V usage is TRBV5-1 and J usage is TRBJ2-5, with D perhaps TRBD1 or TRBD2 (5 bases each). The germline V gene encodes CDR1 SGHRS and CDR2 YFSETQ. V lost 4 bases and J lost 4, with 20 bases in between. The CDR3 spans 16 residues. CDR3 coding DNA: TGCGCCAGCAGCATGGCACTAGGGGCGATTCCAGAGACCCAGTACTTC. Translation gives CASSMALGAIPETQYF.

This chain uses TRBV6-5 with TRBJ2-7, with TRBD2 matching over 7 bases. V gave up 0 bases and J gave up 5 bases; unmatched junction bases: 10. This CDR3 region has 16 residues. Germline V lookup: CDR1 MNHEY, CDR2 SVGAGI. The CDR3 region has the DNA TGTGCCAGCAGTTACTCGACGGCGGGAGCTGTCGACGAGCAGTACTTC. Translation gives CASSYSTAGAVDEQYF.

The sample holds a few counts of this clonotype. CDR3 nucleotide sequence: TGCAGCGCCCGACGACTAGCGGGAGGCAATGAGCAGTTCTTC. Translation gives CSARRLAGGNEQFF. V usage is TRBV20-1 and J usage is TRBJ2-1; 13 nucleotides match TRBD2. This CDR3 has 14 residues. The V gene's germline CDR1 is DFQATT and CDR2 SNEGSKA (reference sequence).

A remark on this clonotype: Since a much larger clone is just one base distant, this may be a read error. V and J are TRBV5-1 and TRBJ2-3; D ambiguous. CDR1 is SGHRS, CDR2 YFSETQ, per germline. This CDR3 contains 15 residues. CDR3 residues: CASSSSAGRTDMQYF. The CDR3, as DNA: TGCGCCAGCAGCTCATCGGCAGGCCGCACAGATATGCAGTATTTT.

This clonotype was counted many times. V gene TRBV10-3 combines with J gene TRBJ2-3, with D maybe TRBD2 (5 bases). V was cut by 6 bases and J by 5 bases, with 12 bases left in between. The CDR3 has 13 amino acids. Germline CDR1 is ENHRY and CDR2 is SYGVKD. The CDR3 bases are TGTGCCATCAGGCTAGCCGCCCAAGATACGCAGTATTTT. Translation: CAIRLAAQDTQYF.

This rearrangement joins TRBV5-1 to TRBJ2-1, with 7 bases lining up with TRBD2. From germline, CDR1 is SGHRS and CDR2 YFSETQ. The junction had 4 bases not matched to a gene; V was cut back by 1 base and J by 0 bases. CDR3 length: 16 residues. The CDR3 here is CASSLSGTTSYNEQFF. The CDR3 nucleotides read TGCGCCAGCAGCTTGTCCGGGACTACCTCCTACAATGAGCAGTTCTTC.

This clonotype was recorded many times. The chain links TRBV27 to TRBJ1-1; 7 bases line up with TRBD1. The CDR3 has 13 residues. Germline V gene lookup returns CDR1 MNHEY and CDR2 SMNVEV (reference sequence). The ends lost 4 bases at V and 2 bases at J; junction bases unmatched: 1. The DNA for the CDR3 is TGTGCCAGCAGTTACAGGGGTAACACTGAAGCTTTCTTT. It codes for CASSYRGNTEAFF.

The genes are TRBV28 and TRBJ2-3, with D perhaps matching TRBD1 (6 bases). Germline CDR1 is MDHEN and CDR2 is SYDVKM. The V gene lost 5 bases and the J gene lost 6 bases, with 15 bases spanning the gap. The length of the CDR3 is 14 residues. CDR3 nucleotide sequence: TGTGCCAGCAGTGTGGGGGCTGGTCGGGATACGCAGTATTTT. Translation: CASSVGAGRDTQYF.

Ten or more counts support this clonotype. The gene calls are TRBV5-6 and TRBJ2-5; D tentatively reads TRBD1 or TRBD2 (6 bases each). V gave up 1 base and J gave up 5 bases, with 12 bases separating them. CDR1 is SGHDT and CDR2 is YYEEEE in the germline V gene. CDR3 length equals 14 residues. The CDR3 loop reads CASSLRGAEETQYF. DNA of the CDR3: TGTGCCAGCAGCTTGAGGGGGGCGGAGGAGACCCAGTACTTC.

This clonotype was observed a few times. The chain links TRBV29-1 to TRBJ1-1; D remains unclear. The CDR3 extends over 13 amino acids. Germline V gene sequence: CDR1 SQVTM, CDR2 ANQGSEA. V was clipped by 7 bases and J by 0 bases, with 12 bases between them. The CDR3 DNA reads TGCAGCGCGAAGAAAGTCTTGAACACTGAAGCTTTCTTT. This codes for CSAKKVLNTEAFF. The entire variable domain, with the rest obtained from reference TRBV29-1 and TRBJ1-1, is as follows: SAVISQKPSRDICQRGTSLTIQCQVDSQVTMMFWYRQQPGQSLTLIATANQGSEATYESGFVIDKFPISRPNLTFSTLTVSNMSPEDSSIYLCSAKKVLNTEAFFGQGTRLTVV.

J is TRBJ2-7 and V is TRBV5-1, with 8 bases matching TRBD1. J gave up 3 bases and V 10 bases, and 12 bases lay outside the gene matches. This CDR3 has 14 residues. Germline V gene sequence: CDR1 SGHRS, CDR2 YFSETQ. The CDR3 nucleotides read TGCGCCTCCTGCGCGGGGACAGGTCTCTACGAGCAGTACTTC. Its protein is CASCAGTGLYEQYF.

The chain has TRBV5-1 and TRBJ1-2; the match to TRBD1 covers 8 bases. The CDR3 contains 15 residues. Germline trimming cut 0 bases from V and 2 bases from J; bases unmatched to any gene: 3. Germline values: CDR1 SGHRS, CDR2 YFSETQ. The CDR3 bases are TGCGCCAGCAGCTTGGCGGGACAGGCGAACTATGGCTACACCTTC. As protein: CASSLAGQANYGYTF.

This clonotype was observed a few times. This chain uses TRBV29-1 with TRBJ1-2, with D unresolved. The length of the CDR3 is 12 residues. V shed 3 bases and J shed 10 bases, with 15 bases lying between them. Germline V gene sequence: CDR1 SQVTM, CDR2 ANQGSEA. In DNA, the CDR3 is TGCAGCGTTGATTCGGCCCCACCTCTCTACACCTTC. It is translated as CSVDSAPPLYTF.